This T cell receptor beta chain was observed in a study of shared clonotypes between healthy human individuals. The study's findings and limits: In having few donors, the study represented limited genetic and exposure-history diversity. Expectations were that clonotype sharing among donors would be affected by sequencing depth.

Genomic DNA (from each subset) was split evenly across several immunoSEQ plates. Clones were read by immunoSEQ multiplex PCR, and TCRdb kept only the in-frame ones, dropping some. The sample carries 2 million to 3 million clones, 93% recorded once. On this clone itself: Its matching antigen is unknown.

This CDR3 comprises 15 residues. Germline V gene data show CDR1 as LGHNA and CDR2 as YNFKEQ. After removal of 1 base from V and 4 bases from J, the junction contained 2 bases not matched to a gene. This clonotype was sampled from a man aged 18 to 29 in good health. Some clones in this sample may be carry-over from other donors' samples. V and J are TRBV4-2 and TRBJ2-3; 10 bases fit TRBD2. Sequencing was performed on naive CD4+ T cells from PBMCs. Subset defined: CD45RA+ positively selected. CDR3 DNA sequence: TGTGCCAGCAGCCAAGCTAGCGGGAGCGCAGATACGCAGTATTTT. This sequence encodes CASSQASGSADTQYF.